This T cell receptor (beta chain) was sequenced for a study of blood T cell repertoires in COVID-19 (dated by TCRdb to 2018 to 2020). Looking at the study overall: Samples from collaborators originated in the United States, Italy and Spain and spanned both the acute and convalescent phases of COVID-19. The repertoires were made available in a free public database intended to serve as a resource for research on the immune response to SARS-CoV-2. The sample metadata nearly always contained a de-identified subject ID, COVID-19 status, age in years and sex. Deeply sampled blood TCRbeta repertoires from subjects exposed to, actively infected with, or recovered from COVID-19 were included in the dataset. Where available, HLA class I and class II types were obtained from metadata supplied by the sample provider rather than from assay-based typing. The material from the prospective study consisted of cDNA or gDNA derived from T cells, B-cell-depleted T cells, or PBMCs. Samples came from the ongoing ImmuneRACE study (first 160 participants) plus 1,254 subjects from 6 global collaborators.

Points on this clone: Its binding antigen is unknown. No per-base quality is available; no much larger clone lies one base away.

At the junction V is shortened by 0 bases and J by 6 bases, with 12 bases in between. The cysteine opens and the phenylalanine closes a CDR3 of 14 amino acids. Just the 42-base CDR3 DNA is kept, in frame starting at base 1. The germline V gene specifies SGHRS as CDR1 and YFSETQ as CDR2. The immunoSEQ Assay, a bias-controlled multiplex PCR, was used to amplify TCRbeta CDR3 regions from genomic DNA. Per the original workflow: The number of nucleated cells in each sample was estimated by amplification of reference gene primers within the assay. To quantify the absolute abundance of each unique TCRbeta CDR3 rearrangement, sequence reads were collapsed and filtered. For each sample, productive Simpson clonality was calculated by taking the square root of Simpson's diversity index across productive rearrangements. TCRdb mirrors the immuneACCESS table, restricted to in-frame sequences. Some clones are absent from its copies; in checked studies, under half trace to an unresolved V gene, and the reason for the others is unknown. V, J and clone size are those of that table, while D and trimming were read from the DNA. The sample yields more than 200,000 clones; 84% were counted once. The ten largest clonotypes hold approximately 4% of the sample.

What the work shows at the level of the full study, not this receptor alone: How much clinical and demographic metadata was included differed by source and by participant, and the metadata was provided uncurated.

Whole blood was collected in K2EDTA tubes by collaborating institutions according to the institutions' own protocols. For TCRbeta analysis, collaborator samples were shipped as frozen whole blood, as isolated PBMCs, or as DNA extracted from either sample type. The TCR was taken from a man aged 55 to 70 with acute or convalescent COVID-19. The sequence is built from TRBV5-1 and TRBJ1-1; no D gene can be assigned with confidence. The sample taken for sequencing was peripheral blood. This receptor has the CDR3 CASSLGGASAEAFF. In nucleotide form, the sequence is TGCGCCAGCAGCTTGGGGGGAGCGAGCGCTGAAGCTTTCTTT.